Presented here are 25 T cell receptor beta chains from one specimen sequenced in a study of blood T cells in healthy people across ages. The authors ran a second PCR of roughly 7 to 11 cycles using a sample-barcoded 5' primer and a J-beta primer mix. TCRdb recomputed calls from the 5' RACE reads with MiXCR, one row per CDR3 protein. The table records fewer than 1,000,000 distinct CDR3 sequences, roughly 46% of them present only once. What was sequenced was blood. These TCRs come from an older man in good health.

V and J are TRBV7-8 and TRBJ2-5, with D possibly matching TRBD1 (5 bases). The J call is in doubt because the DNA end fits TRBJ2-7 better. This CDR3 is 14 amino acids long. Germline-derived CDR1 and CDR2 are SGHVS and FQNEAQ. This CDR3 is CASSEARVSGEQYF. CDR3 sequence (DNA): TGTGCCAGCAGCGAGGCCAGGGTGTCGGGCGAGCAGTACTTC.

V gene TRBV5-1 combines with J gene TRBJ2-1; 7 nucleotides match TRBD1. Germline CDR1 and CDR2: SGHRS and YFSETQ. The CDR3 sequence is 15 residues long. V shed 2 bases, J shed 1 base, and the junction held 3 bases outside the gene matches. The CDR3 DNA reads as TGCGCCAGCAGCTTTCGACAGGGATCCTACAATGAGCAGTTCTTC. It codes for CASSFRQGSYNEQFF.

The chain employs TRBV7-9 and TRBJ2-1; the match to TRBD2 covers 7 bases. Germline CDR1 SEHNR, CDR2 FQNEAQ (reference sequence). This CDR3 has 16 amino acids. After removal of 5 bases from V and 7 bases from J, the junction contained 14 bases not matched to a gene. The chain's CDR3 is CASSPPEGREQNEQFF. The CDR3, as DNA: TGTGCCAGCAGCCCCCCAGAGGGGCGGGAGCAGAATGAGCAGTTCTTC.

This clonotype was counted only a few times. The V gene is TRBV29-1, the J gene TRBJ2-3; D call uncertain. The V and J ends lost 4 bases and 4 bases respectively, with 9 bases between them. Germline V gene sequence: CDR1 SQVTM, CDR2 ANQGSEA. The CDR3 totals 12 residues. CDR3 sequence reads: CSVGAGADTQYF. CDR3 bases: TGCAGCGTTGGGGCAGGCGCAGATACGCAGTATTTT.

The CDR3, as DNA: TGTGCCCCCTACGGGGACAGGGTCTACGAGCAGTACTTC. Translated, it gives CAPYGDRVYEQYF. The V gene is TRBV24-1, the J gene TRBJ2-7; TRBD1 matches 9 bases. V gave up 12 bases and J gave up 3 bases; unmatched junction bases: 8. Germline lookup yields CDR1 KGHDR and CDR2 SFDVKD. The CDR3 runs 13 residues.

The chain has TRBV25-1 and TRBJ2-7; D gene uncertain. The CDR3 is made up of 14 amino acids. Looked up from germline, CDR1 is MGHDK and CDR2 is SYGVNS. V was trimmed by 2 bases and J by 0 bases, leaving 8 bases between them. In DNA form, the CDR3 reads TGTGCCAGCAGTGAAGGGTCTAGCTCCTACGAGCAGTACTTC. Translating it yields CASSEGSSSYEQYF.

There are many counts of this clonotype. This rearrangement joins TRBV28 to TRBJ2-5; 11 bases fit TRBD1. The DNA matches TRBJ2-7 better at its end, which makes the J call doubtful. The CDR3 has 13 residues. Per germline, CDR1 MDHEN and CDR2 SYDVKM. CDR3 DNA sequence: TGTGCCAGCAGGGGGACAGGGGGTAACGAGCAGTACTTC. Translating gives CASRGTGGNEQYF.

This clonotype showed up many times. The V call is TRBV5-1, the J call TRBJ2-1, with 9 bases fitting TRBD2. The ends lost 0 bases at V and 9 bases at J; junction bases unmatched: 7. The germline gives CDR1 SGHRS, CDR2 YFSETQ. The CDR3 spans 15 residues. The CDR3 region has the DNA TGCGCCAGCAGCTTGGGCGCAGCGGGAGGCGGTGAGCAGTTCTTC. Translated: CASSLGAAGGGEQFF.

The rearrangement joins TRBV29-1 to TRBJ2-1, with a possible D match to TRBD2 (5 bases). This CDR3 contains 14 residues. CDR1 SQVTM and CDR2 ANQGSEA come from the germline V gene. V lost 2 bases, J lost 4 bases, and 12 bases lay in between. The CDR3 DNA sequence: TGCAGCGTTGAATCAAGCGGAAATTACAATGAGCAGTTCTTC. It encodes CSVESSGNYNEQFF.

This rearrangement joins TRBV4-2 to TRBJ2-1, with TRBD2 as a possible D gene (5 bases). The V gene lost 0 bases and the J gene lost 9 bases, with 21 bases spanning the gap. The CDR3 has 17 residues. Germline V gene sequence: CDR1 LGHNA, CDR2 YNFKEQ. The CDR3 region is CASSQDLRILSGGEQFF. DNA for the CDR3: TGTGCCAGCAGCCAAGATCTCCGGATCCTAAGCGGTGGTGAGCAGTTCTTC.

The genes are TRBV9 and TRBJ2-4; 7 bases are shared with TRBD2. The CDR3 covers 18 residues. Germline CDR1 reads SGDLS; CDR2 reads YYNGEE. V lost 0 bases and J lost 0; bases outside the gene matches: 9. The CDR3 DNA reads as TGTGCCAGCAGCGTAGCGGTGTCTAGCGGAGCAGCCAAAAACATTCAGTACTTC. It yields the protein CASSVAVSSGAAKNIQYF.

This clonotype was recorded once. V and J are TRBV20-1 and TRBJ2-1; D perhaps matches TRBD2 (6 bases). The V gene lost 0 bases and the J gene lost 14 bases, with 23 bases spanning the gap. CDR3 size: 15 residues. Germline V lookup: CDR1 DFQATT, CDR2 SNEGSKA (reference sequence). The CDR3 DNA reads as TGCAGTGCTAGAGATGCGGGAAAATCCCCACGTTCCGAGTTCTTC. This gives the protein CSARDAGKSPRSEFF.

The chain recombines TRBV12-3 or TRBV12-4 with TRBJ2-4; no firm D call. The CDR3 totals 14 residues. Trimming took 3 bases from V and 5 from J, leaving 11 bases between them. CDR3 region: CASSFNEWENIQYF. CDR3 in DNA: TGTGCCAGCAGTTTTAACGAATGGGAAAACATTCAGTACTTC.

This clonotype was found a few times. This chain links TRBV20-1 with TRBJ2-3; either TRBD1 or TRBD2 may supply D (5 bases each). Germline loops: CDR1 DFQATT, CDR2 SNEGSKA (reference sequence). This CDR3 has 14 residues. This chain's CDR3 is CSGAASGNTDTQYF. The CDR3 DNA follows: TGCAGCGGGGCCGCCAGCGGCAACACAGATACGCAGTATTTT.

This clonotype was observed once. The CDR3 nucleotides are TGTGCCAGCAGTGTAGTTAGGCTGAACACTGAAGCTTTCTTT. Its translation: CASSVVRLNTEAFF. The chain links TRBV2 to TRBJ1-1; D is ambiguous. V was clipped by 4 bases and J by 0 bases, with 9 bases between them. The length of the CDR3 is 14 residues. In germline, CDR1 is SNHLY, CDR2 FYNNEI.

The chain has TRBV7-9 and TRBJ2-7, with 10 bases aligning to TRBD2. CDR3 length: 16 amino acids. Germline V CDR1 and CDR2: SEHNR, FQNEAQ (reference sequence). V was clipped by 3 bases and J by 4 bases; unmatched bases: 9. CDR3 in amino acids: CASSFSGTSVKYEQYF. The CDR3 coding sequence is TGTGCCAGCAGCTTCTCCGGGACTAGCGTTAAATACGAGCAGTACTTC.

On this clonotype: At one end the junction does not follow the germline gene, possibly because of a read error. The chain is built from TRBV7-2 and TRBJ2-5, with D possibly TRBD1 on 6 matching bases. Germline V CDR1 and CDR2: SGHTA, FQGNSA. There are 16 residues in the CDR3. The CDR3 sequence is CAGSLHGTGKQETQYF. CDR3 DNA sequence: TGTGCCGGCAGCTTGCATGGAACAGGGAAACAAGAGACCCAGTACTTC.

This clonotype was counted only a few times. The chain uses TRBV20-1 and TRBJ1-5, with no clear D. Trimming cost V 0 bases and J 2 bases, with 26 bases left between them. There are 20 residues in the CDR3. Per the germline V gene, CDR1 is DFQATT and CDR2 is SNEGSKA (reference sequence). CDR3 in DNA: TGCAGTGCTAGAGAACCGGACGGACGGGGATTCGGACGGCGCAATCAGCCCCAGCATTTT. Residues: CSAREPDGRGFGRRNQPQHF.

With regard to this clonotype: A read error may account for a junction end that differs from germline. The chain carries TRBV3-1 and TRBJ2-3; D gene ambiguous. In germline, CDR1 is LGHDT, CDR2 YNNKEL (reference sequence). This CDR3 spans 13 amino acids. CDR3 protein: CASSQKGERTEYF. For the CDR3, the DNA is TGTGCCAGCAGCCAAAAGGGCGAGCGTACGGAGTATTTT.

J is TRBJ2-1 and V is TRBV20-1; 9 bases align to TRBD2. Germline lookup yields CDR1 DFQATT and CDR2 SNEGSKA (reference sequence). With V trimmed by 8 bases and J by 8 bases, 13 bases remained unmatched. The CDR3 extends over 14 amino acids. The CDR3 loop is CSSRYSGRFDEQFF. CDR3 bases: TGCAGTTCCCGGTATAGCGGGAGATTCGATGAGCAGTTCTTC.

V usage is TRBV2 and J usage is TRBJ1-1; perhaps TRBD1 as D (5 bases). The CDR3 is 12 residues long. Germline V lookup: CDR1 SNHLY, CDR2 FYNNEI. Deletions cut 5 bases from V and 4 bases from J, with 8 bases between. The DNA of the CDR3 is TGTGCCAGCAGTACAGGTTTCACTGAAGCTTTCTTT. It codes for CASSTGFTEAFF.

This clonotype was observed a handful of times. The chain combines TRBV20-1 with TRBJ2-4; 9 bases fit TRBD2. The V and J ends lost 4 bases and 13 bases, in that order; junction bases with no gene match: 17. CDR1 and CDR2 (germline): DFQATT, SNEGSKA (reference sequence). The length of the CDR3 is 15 residues. As DNA, the CDR3 is TGCAGTGCTAAAAATTTAGCGGGAGTGATCGATGAGCAGTACTTC. It codes for CSAKNLAGVIDEQYF.

The V call is TRBV20-1, the J call TRBJ2-4; D gene ambiguous. The J call may be wrong; the DNA end is better matched by TRBJ2-7. Germline CDR1 and CDR2: DFQATT and SNEGSKA (reference sequence). The CDR3 consists of 12 residues. CDR3 nucleotide sequence: TGCAGTGCTACCGCGGCCGCCTACGAGCAGTACTTC. Residues: CSATAAAYEQYF.

This clonotype was observed many times. V and J are TRBV2 and TRBJ1-2, with 8 bases matching TRBD1. The CDR3 spans 13 residues. The V gene's germline CDR1 is SNHLY and CDR2 FYNNEI. J was trimmed by 4 bases and V by 6 bases; bases with no gene match: 4. The CDR3 sequence is CASRGDRTYGYTF. The CDR3 DNA reads as TGTGCCAGCAGGGGGGACAGGACCTATGGCTACACCTTC.

The rearrangement links TRBV20-1 to TRBJ2-1; the match to TRBD2 covers 13 bases. V was pared by 6 bases and J by 8 bases, with 13 bases of the junction left unmatched. Germline CDR1 reads DFQATT; CDR2 reads SNEGSKA (reference sequence). The CDR3 contains 16 residues. The CDR3 DNA follows: TGCAGTGCCCCAGACCCCACTAGCGGGAGGGCATATGAGCAGTTCTTC. It codes for CSAPDPTSGRAYEQFF.